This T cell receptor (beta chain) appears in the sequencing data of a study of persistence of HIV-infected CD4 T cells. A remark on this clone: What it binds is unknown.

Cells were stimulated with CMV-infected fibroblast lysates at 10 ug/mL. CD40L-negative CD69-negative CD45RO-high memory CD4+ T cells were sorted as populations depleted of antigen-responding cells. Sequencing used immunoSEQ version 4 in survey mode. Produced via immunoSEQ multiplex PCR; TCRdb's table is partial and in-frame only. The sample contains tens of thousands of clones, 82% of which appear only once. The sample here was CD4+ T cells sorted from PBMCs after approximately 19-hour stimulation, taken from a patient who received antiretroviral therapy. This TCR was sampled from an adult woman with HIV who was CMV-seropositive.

In DNA form, the CDR3 reads TGTGCCAGCAGCTTGAGGGGGGGAGGCAGGGCAGACTACTCCGGTGGCTACACCTTC. It yields the protein CASSLRGGGRADYSGGYTF. V usage is TRBV5-4 and J usage is TRBJ1-2; a possible D gene is TRBD1 (6 bases). CDR3 length equals 19 residues. Trimming left V 1 base short and J 7 bases short, with 29 bases between. Per the germline V gene, CDR1 is SGHNT and CDR2 is YYREEE (reference sequence).